This is a list of T cell receptor beta chains from one sample in a study of identical twins. TCRdb re-called the 5' RACE reads with MiXCR, one entry per CDR3 protein. The sample includes some 250,000 distinct CDR3 sequences, roughly 13% seen only once; the top ten take roughly 4.2%. This sample also belongs to another study, concerning yellow fever vaccine responses in identical twins.

What was sequenced was memory (CD45RO+) T cells sorted from blood. Receptors originate from a woman in her late teens or twenties in good health. CDR3s include the opening cysteine and the closing phenylalanine or tryptophan.

j_gene: TRBJ2-3; v_gene: TRBV7-6; CDR3aa: CASRPAHTDTQYF
j_gene: TRBJ2-2; v_gene: TRBV6-5; CDR3aa: CASSYQQGAPGELFF
j_gene: TRBJ2-3; v_gene: TRBV29-1; CDR3aa: CSVVARAASGGTDTQYF
j_gene: TRBJ2-2; v_gene: TRBV4-3; CDR3aa: CASSRAQTGAGELFF
j_gene: TRBJ2-1; v_gene: TRBV3-1; CDR3aa: CASSQGGTSGSTRNEQFF
j_gene: TRBJ1-2; v_gene: TRBV20-1; CDR3aa: CSVTSGQVTVGGYTF
j_gene: TRBJ2-1; v_gene: TRBV24-1; CDR3aa: CATSDSNFFNEQFF
j_gene: TRBJ2-5; v_gene: TRBV2; CDR3aa: CASDEQGYAQETQYF
j_gene: TRBJ1-6; v_gene: TRBV2; CDR3aa: CASIPRDTLGSPLHF
j_gene: TRBJ2-1; v_gene: TRBV15; CDR3aa: CATSVAALGYEQFF
j_gene: TRBJ2-5; v_gene: TRBV11-2; CDR3aa: CASSMGLAGGPSGETQYF
j_gene: TRBJ2-2; v_gene: TRBV9; CDR3aa: CASSVQPGLVVGTGELFF
j_gene: TRBJ2-1; v_gene: TRBV7-9; CDR3aa: CASSTGGGTRGEQFF
j_gene: TRBJ2-1; v_gene: TRBV28; CDR3aa: CASSQTGGRNEQFF
j_gene: TRBJ2-2; v_gene: TRBV6-5; CDR3aa: CASSYPRTGAMTGELFF
j_gene: TRBJ2-2; v_gene: TRBV12-3/TRBV12-4; CDR3aa: CASNERRRGTGELFF
j_gene: TRBJ2-4; v_gene: TRBV11-2; CDR3aa: CASSLSGQGITKNIQYF
j_gene: TRBJ2-5; v_gene: TRBV6-2/TRBV6-3; CDR3aa: CASGGRLAQYF
j_gene: TRBJ2-7; v_gene: TRBV4-2; CDR3aa: CASSQGQGYLYEQYF
j_gene: TRBJ1-2; v_gene: TRBV3-1; CDR3aa: CASSRTSYGYTF
j_gene: TRBJ1-4; v_gene: TRBV7-2; CDR3aa: CASSLGGGGEKLFF
j_gene: TRBJ2-7; v_gene: TRBV7-2; CDR3aa: CASSLDPPSYEQYF
j_gene: TRBJ2-3; v_gene: TRBV11-1; CDR3aa: CASPRGTGGTVRTDTQYF
j_gene: TRBJ1-1; v_gene: TRBV6-1; CDR3aa: CASIRAGITEAFF
j_gene: TRBJ2-3; v_gene: TRBV11-3; CDR3aa: CASSERTSGGADTQYF
j_gene: TRBJ2-3; v_gene: TRBV6-1; CDR3aa: CASNPGGFTDTQYF